The present TCR beta chain was sequenced within a study of cytomegalovirus exposure and HLA in healthy donors. Study findings and constraints: The study recorded 160 or so TCR beta chains that were cytomegalovirus-associated. A later analysis reportedly found that, within productive TCRs, an Asian-associated ancestry cluster had fewer N-insertions than the mean observed across the roughly 610 donors. In vitro assays verified that a few CMV-associated chains recognized CMV antigens specifically. Information on immune exposure was restricted to one variable (CMV serostatus).

Points on this clone: The antigen remains undetermined.

60 Vbeta and 13 Jbeta primers were used in PCR. This table comes from immunoSEQ multiplex PCR, and its TCRdb copy is limited to in-frame clones, with some not included. The sample has over 150,000 clones, around 78% seen once. There are 14 residues in the CDR3. With 5 bases clipped from V and 2 bases from J, the junction kept 6 bases outside the gene matches. Germline CDR1 MNHNS, CDR2 SASEGT. The specimen was PBMCs. The chain joins TRBV6-1 to TRBJ2-7; 7 positions agree with TRBD1. The sequence was collected from a woman aged 50 to 60 in good health and CMV-seropositive. The CDR3 here is CASSQMTGTYEQYF. CDR3 nucleotide sequence: TGTGCCAGCAGTCAAATGACAGGGACCTACGAGCAGTACTTC.